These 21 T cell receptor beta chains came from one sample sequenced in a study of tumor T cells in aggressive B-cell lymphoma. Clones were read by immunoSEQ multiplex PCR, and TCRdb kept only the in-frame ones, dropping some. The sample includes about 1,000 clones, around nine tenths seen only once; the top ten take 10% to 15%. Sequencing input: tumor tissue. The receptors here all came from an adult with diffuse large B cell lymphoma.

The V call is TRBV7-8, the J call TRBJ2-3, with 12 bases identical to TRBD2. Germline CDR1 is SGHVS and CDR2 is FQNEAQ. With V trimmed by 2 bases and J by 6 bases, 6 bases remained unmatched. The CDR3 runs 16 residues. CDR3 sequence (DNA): TGTGCCAGCAGCTTATCCCTAGCGGGAGGGTCGGATACGCAGTATTTT. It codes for CASSLSLAGGSDTQYF.

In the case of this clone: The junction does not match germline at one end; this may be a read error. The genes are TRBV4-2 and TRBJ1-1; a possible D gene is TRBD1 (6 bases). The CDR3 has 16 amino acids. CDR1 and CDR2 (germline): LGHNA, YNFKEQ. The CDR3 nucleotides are TGTGCTAGCAGCCAAGCTGGAAGGGGGGGGATCACTGAAGCTTTCTTT. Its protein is CASSQAGRGGITEAFF.

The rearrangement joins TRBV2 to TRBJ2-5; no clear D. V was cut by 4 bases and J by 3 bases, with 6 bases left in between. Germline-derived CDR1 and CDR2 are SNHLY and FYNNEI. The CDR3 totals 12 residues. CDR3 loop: CASSGREETQYF. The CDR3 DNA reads TGTGCCAGCAGTGGACGGGAAGAGACCCAGTACTTC. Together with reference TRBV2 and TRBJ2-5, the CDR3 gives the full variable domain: EPEVTQTPSHQVTQMGQEVILRCVPISNHLYFYWYRQILGQKVEFLVSFYNNEISEKSEIFDDQFSVERPDGSNFTLKIRSTKLEDSAMYFCASSGREETQYFGPGTRLLVL.

The chain's CDR3 is CASSSIGYTGELFF. The CDR3 DNA is TGTGCCAGCAGCTCTATCGGGTACACCGGGGAGCTGTTTTTT. This chain links TRBV7-8 with TRBJ2-2; D gene unclear. The length of the CDR3 is 14 residues. With 4 bases removed from V and 3 bases from J, the gap between germline ends came to 9 bases. CDR1 and CDR2 from the germline V gene are SGHVS and FQNEAQ.

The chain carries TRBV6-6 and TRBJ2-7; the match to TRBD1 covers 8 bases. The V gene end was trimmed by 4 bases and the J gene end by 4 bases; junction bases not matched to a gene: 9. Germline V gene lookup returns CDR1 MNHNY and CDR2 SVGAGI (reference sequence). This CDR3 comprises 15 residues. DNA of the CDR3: TGTGCCAGCAGTTCACCCGACAGGGGCGGTTACGAGCAGTACTTC. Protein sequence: CASSSPDRGGYEQYF.

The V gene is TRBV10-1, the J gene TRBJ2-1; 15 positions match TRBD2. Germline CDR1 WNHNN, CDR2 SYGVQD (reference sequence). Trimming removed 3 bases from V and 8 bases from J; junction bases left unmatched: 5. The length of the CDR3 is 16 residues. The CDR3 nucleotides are TGCGCCAGCAGTGACCGGACTAGCGGGGGGGTAGATGAGCAGTTCTTC. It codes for CASSDRTSGGVDEQFF.

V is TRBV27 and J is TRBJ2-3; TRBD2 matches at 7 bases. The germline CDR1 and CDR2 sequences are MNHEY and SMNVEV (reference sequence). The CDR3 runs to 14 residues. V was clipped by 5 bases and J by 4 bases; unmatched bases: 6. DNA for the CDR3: TGTGCCAGCAGTGGGGGAGGGGCCCCAGATACGCAGTATTTT. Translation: CASSGGGAPDTQYF.

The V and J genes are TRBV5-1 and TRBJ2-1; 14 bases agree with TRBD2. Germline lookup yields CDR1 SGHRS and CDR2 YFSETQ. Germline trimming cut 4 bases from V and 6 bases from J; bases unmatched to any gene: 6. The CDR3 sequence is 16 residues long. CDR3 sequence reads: CASSPGGTSGGNEQFF. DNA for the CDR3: TGCGCCAGCAGCCCAGGGGGGACTAGCGGGGGCAATGAGCAGTTCTTC.

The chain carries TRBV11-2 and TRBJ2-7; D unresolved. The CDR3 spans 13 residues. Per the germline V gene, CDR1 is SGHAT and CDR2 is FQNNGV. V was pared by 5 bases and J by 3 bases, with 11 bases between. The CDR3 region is CASSLGPFYEQYF. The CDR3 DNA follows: TGTGCCAGCAGCCTGGGCCCGTTCTACGAGCAGTACTTC. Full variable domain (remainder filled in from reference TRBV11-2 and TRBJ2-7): EAGVAQSPRYKIIEKRQSVAFWCNPISGHATLYWYQQILGQGPKLLIQFQNNGVVDDSQLPKDRFSAERLKGVDSTLKIQPAKLEDSAVYLCASSLGPFYEQYFGPGTRLTVT.

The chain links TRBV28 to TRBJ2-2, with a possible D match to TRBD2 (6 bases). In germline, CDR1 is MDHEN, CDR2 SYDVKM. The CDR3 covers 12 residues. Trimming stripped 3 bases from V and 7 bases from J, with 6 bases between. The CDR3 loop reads CASSLEGGELFF. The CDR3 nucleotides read TGTGCCAGCAGTTTGGAGGGCGGGGAGCTGTTTTTT.

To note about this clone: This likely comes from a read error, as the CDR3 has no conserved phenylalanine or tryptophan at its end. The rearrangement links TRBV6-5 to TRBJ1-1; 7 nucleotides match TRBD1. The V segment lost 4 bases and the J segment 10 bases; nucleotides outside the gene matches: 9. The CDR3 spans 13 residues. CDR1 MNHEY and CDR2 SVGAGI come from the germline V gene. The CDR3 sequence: CASSFTGAWGAFI. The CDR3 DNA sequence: TGTGCCAGCAGTTTCACAGGGGCCTGGGGAGCTTTCATT.

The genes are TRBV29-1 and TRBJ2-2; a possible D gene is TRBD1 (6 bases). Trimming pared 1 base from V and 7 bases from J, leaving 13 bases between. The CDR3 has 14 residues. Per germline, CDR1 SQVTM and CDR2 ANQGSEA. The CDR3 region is CSVEVPGTHGELFF. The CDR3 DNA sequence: TGCAGCGTTGAAGTCCCTGGGACACACGGGGAGCTGTTTTTT.

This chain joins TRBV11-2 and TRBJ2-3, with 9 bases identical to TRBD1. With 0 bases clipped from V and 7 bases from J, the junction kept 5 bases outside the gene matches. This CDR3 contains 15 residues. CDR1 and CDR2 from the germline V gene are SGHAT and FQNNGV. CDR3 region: CASSLETGGGYTQYF. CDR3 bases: TGTGCCAGCAGCTTAGAAACAGGGGGCGGGTATACGCAGTATTTT.

This chain's CDR3 is CASSGQIGGGTEAFF. The CDR3 nucleotides are TGTGCCAGCAGTGGGCAAATAGGGGGGGGGACTGAAGCTTTCTTT. V usage is TRBV2 and J usage is TRBJ1-1; D might be TRBD1 (6 bases). Germline lookup yields CDR1 SNHLY and CDR2 FYNNEI. The CDR3 covers 15 residues. Trimming removed 4 bases at V and 5 bases at J, with 17 bases between.

The CDR3 region is CASSLQGEGGANVLTF. The DNA of the CDR3 is TGTGCCAGCAGTTTACAGGGGGAAGGTGGGGCCAACGTCCTGACTTTC. The chain joins TRBV27 to TRBJ2-6, with 7 bases matching TRBD1. The CDR3 contains 16 residues. Germline CDR1 MNHEY, CDR2 SMNVEV (reference sequence). Germline trimming cut 2 bases from V and 3 bases from J; bases unmatched to any gene: 4. The full variable domain, its missing parts supplied by reference TRBV27 and TRBJ2-6, is EAQVTQNPRYLITVTGKKLTVTCSQNMNHEYMSWYRQDPGLGLRQIYYSMNVEVTDKGDVPEGYKVSRKEKRNFPLILESPSPNQTSLYFCASSLQGEGGANVLTFGAGSRLTVL.

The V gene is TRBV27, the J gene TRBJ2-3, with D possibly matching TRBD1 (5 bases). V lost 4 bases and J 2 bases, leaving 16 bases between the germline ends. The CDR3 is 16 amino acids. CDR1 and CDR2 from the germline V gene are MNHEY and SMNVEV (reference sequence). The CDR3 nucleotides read TGTGCCAGCAGTTCAGTCAGGACACCTTTCACAGATACGCAGTATTTT. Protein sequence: CASSSVRTPFTDTQYF.

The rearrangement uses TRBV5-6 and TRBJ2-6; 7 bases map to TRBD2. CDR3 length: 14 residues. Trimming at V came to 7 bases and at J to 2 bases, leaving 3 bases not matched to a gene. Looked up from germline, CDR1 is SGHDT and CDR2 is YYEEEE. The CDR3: CASGAGAGANVLTF. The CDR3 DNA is TGTGCCAGCGGGGCGGGGGCTGGGGCCAACGTCCTGACTTTC.

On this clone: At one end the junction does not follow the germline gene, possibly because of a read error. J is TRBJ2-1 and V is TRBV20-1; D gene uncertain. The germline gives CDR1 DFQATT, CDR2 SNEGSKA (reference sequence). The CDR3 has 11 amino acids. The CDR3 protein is CSARSPLEQFF. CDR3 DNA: TGTAGTGCTAGATCCCCACTGGAGCAGTTCTTC.

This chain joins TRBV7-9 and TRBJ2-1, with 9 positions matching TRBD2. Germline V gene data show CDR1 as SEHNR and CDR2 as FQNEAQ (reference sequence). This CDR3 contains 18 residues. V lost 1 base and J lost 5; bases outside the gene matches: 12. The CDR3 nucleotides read TGTGCCAGCAGCTTAGGATACCCGACTAGCGGACTACACAATGAGCAGTTCTTC. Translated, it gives CASSLGYPTSGLHNEQFF.

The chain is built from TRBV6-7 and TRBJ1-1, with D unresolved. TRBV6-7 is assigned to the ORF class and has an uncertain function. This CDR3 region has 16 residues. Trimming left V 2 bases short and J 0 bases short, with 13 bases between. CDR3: CASSYLLGAMNTEAFF. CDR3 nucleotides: TGTGCCAGCAGTTACCTCCTGGGCGCGATGAACACTGAAGCTTTCTTT.

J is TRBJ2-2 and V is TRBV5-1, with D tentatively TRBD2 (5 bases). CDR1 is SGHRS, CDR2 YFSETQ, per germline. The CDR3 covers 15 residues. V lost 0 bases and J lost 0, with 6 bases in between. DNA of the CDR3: TGCGCCAGCAGCTTGGCGGGGACGAACACCGGGGAGCTGTTTTTT. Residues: CASSLAGTNTGELFF.